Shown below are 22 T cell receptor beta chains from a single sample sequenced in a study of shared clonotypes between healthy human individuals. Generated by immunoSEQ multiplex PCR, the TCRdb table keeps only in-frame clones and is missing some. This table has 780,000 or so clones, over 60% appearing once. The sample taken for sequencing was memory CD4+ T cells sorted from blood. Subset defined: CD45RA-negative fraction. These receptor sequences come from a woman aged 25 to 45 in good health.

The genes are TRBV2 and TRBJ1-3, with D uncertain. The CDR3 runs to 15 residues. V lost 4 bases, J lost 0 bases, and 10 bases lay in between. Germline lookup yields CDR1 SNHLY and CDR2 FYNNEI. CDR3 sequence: CASSVSGFSGNTIYF. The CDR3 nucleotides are TGTGCCAGCAGTGTATCAGGATTCTCTGGAAACACCATATATTTT.

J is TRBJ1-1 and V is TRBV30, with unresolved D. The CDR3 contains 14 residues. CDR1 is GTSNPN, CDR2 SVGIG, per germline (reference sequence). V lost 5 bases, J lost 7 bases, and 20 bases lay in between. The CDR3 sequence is CAWALGPLGGEAFF. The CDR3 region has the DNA TGTGCCTGGGCCCTAGGTCCTCTCGGTGGTGAAGCTTTCTTT.

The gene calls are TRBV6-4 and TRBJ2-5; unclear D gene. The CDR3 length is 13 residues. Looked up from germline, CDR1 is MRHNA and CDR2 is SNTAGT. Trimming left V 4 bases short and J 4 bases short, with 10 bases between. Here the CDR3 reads CASSGHKGETQYF. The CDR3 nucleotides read TGTGCCAGCAGTGGCCACAAAGGAGAGACCCAGTACTTC.

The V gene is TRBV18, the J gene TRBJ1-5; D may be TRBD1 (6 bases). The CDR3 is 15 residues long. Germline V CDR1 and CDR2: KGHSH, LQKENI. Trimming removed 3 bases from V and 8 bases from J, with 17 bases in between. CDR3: CASSPNHSGAKPQHF. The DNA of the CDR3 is TGTGCCAGCTCACCCAATCACTCAGGGGCGAAGCCCCAGCATTTT. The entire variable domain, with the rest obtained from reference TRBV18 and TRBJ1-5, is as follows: NAGVMQNPRHLVRRRGQEARLRCSPMKGHSHVYWYRQLPEEGLKFMVYLQKENIIDESGMPKERFSAEFPKEGPSILRIQQVVRGDSAAYFCASSPNHSGAKPQHFGDGTRLSIL.

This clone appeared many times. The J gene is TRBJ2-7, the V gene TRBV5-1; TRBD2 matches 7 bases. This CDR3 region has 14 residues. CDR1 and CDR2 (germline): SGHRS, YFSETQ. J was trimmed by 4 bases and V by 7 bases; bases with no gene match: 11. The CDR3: CASGPGSGRYEQYF. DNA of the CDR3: TGCGCCAGCGGCCCGGGTTCCGGGAGGTACGAGCAGTACTTC. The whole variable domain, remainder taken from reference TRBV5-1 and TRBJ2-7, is KAGVTQTPRYLIKTRGQQVTLSCSPISGHRSVSWYQQTPGQGLQFLFEYFSETQRNKGNFPGRFSGRQFSNSRSEMNVSTLELGDSALYLCASGPGSGRYEQYFGPGTRLTVT.

The CDR3 protein is CASSFNGQGNNEQFF. DNA of the CDR3: TGTGCCAGCAGCTTCAACGGACAGGGAAACAATGAGCAGTTCTTC. The rearrangement links TRBV11-2 to TRBJ2-1; TRBD1 agrees at 8 bases. V gave up 3 bases and J gave up 5 bases; unmatched junction bases: 6. Germline assignment: CDR1 SGHAT and CDR2 FQNNGV. The CDR3 extends over 15 amino acids.

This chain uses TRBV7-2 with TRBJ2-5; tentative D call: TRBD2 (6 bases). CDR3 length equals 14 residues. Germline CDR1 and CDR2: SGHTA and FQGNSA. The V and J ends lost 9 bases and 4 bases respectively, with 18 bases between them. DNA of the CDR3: TGTGCCAGTACGGAGCTGGGGGGTCCAGAGACCCAGTACTTC. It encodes CASTELGGPETQYF.

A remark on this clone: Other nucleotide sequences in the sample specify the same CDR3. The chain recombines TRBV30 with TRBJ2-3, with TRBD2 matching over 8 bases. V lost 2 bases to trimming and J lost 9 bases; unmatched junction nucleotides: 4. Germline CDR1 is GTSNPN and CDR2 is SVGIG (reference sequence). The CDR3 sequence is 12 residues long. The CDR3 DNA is TGTGCCTGGAGTCGGGAGGGGGAGACGCAGTATTTT. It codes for CAWSREGETQYF.

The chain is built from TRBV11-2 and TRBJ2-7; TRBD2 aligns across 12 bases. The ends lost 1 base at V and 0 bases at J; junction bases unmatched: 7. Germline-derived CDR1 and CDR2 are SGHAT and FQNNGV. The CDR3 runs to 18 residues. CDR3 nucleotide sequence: TGTGCCAGCAGCTTAGTAGGACTAGCGGGAACTCTCTCCTACGAGCAGTACTTC. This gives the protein CASSLVGLAGTLSYEQYF.

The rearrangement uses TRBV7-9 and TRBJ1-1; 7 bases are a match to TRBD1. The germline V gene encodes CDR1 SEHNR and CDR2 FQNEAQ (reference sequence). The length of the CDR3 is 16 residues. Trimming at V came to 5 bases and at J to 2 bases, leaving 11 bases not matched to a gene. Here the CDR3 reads CASSLDRAWENTEAFF. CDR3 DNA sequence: TGTGCCAGCAGCCTAGACAGGGCCTGGGAAAACACTGAAGCTTTCTTT.

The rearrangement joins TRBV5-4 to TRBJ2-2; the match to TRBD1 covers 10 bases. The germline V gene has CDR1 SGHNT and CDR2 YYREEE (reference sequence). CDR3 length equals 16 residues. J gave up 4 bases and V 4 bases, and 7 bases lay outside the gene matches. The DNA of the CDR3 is TGTGCCAGCAGCCCAGGGACAGGGGCGGGCACCGGGGAGCTGTTTTTT. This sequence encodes CASSPGTGAGTGELFF.

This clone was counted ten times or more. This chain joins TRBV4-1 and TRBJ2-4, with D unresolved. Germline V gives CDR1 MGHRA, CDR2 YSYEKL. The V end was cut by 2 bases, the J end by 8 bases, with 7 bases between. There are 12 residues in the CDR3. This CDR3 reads CASSQMYDIQYF. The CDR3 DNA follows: TGCGCCAGCAGCCAAATGTACGACATTCAGTACTTC.

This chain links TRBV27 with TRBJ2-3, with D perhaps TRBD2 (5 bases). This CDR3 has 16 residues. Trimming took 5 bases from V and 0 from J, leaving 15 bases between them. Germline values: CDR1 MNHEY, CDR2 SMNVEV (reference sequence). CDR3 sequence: CASSAWQDFSTDTQYF. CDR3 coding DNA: TGTGCCAGCAGTGCCTGGCAGGACTTTAGCACAGATACGCAGTATTTT.

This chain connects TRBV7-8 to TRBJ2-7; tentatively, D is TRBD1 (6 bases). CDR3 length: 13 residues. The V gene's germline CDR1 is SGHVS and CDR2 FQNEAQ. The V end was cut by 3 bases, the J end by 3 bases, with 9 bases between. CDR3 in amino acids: CASSLRQVYEQYF. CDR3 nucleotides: TGTGCCAGCAGCTTGCGACAGGTCTACGAGCAGTACTTC.

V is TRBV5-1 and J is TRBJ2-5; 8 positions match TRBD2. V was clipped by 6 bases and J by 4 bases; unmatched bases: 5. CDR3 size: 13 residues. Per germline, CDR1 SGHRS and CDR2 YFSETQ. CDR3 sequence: CASTPGGGETQYF. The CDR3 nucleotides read TGCGCCAGCACCCCGGGAGGGGGAGAGACCCAGTACTTC.

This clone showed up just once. CDR3 nucleotide sequence: TGTGCCAGCAGCCCCCCCTCTAATGAAAAACTGTTTTTT. This codes for CASSPPSNEKLFF. This chain uses TRBV28 with TRBJ1-4; D gene uncertain. The germline V and J ends were trimmed by 6 bases and 3 bases, with 8 bases remaining between them. The germline V gene has CDR1 MDHEN and CDR2 SYDVKM. CDR3 length equals 13 residues.

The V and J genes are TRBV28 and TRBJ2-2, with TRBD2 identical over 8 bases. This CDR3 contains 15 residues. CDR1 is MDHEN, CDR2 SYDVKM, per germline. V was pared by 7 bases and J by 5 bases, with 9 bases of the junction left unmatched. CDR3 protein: CASIAAGVGTGELFF. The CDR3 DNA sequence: TGTGCCAGCATTGCAGCGGGAGTGGGGACCGGGGAGCTGTTTTTT.

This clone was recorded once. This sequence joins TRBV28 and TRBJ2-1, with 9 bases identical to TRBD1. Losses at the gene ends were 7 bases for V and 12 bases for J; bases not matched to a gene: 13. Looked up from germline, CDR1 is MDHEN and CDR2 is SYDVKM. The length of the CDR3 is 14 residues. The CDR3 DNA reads TGTGCCAGCACCGAAGTACAGGGGGCGGGTCGGCAGTTCTTC. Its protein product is CASTEVQGAGRQFF. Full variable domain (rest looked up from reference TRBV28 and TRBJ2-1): DVKVTQSSRYLVKRTGEKVFLECVQDMDHENMFWYRQDPGLGLRLIYFSYDVKMKEKGDIPEGYSVSREKKERFSLILESASTNQTSMYLCASTEVQGAGRQFFGPGTRLTVL.

In DNA form, the CDR3 reads TGTGCCAGCAGCTTAGTTGTGGGTGGGGCCGATGAGCAGTTCTTC. This gives the protein CASSLVVGGADEQFF. The chain joins TRBV11-2 to TRBJ2-1; D perhaps matches TRBD1 (5 bases). CDR3 length: 15 amino acids. Germline V gives CDR1 SGHAT, CDR2 FQNNGV. V lost 1 base, J lost 8 bases, and 15 bases lay in between.

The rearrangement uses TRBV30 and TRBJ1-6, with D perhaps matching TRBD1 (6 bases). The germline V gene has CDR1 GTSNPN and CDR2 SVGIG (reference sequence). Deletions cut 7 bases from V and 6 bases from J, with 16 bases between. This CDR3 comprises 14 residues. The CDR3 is CAFTGSGGNSPLHF. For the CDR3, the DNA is TGTGCCTTTACAGGGTCGGGAGGTAATTCACCCCTCCACTTT.

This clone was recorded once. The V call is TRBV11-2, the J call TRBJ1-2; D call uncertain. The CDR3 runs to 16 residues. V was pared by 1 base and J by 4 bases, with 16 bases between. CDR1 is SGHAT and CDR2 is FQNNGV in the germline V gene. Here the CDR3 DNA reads TGTGCCAGCAGCTTAGCGCTGGAGCTTGGAGTCTATGGCTACACCTTC. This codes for CASSLALELGVYGYTF.

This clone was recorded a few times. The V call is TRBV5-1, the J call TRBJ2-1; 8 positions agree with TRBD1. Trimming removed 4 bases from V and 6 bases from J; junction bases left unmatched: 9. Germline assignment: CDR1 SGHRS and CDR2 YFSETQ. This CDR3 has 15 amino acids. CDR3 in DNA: TGCGCCAGCAGCGCTGGACAGGGTCTCCCCAATGAGCAGTTCTTC. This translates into CASSAGQGLPNEQFF. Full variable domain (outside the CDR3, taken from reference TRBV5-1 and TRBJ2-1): KAGVTQTPRYLIKTRGQQVTLSCSPISGHRSVSWYQQTPGQGLQFLFEYFSETQRNKGNFPGRFSGRQFSNSRSEMNVSTLELGDSALYLCASSAGQGLPNEQFFGPGTRLTVL.